The text below deals with one T cell receptor (beta chain). Its cognate antigen is unknown. The V gene lost 5 bases and the J gene lost 0 bases, with 5 bases spanning the gap. The V gene's germline CDR1 is LNHDA and CDR2 SQIVND (reference sequence). This CDR3 has 14 amino acids. MiXCR, run by TCRdb on the reads, gives a single entry per CDR3 protein. Of under 250,000 distinct CDR3 sequences detected, approximately 7% appear once; the ten largest clones hold around 6.5%. The sample is drawn from a study of T cell repertoires in cytomegalovirus infection. Study findings and constraints: HLA-C-restricted TCR beta clonotypes specific for CMV led the ex vivo response. People with CMV and the relevant HLA were identified by cumulative public TCR beta family frequency.

Sequenced sample: PBMCs. This receptor was identified in a human donor in good health (CMV status not recorded). Some clones in this sample may be carry-over from other donors' samples. The chain has TRBV19 and TRBJ2-6; D uncertain. CDR3 residues: CASSGTSGANVLTF. CDR3 coding DNA: TGTGCCAGTAGTGGCACCTCTGGGGCCAACGTCCTGACTTTC.